This T cell receptor (beta chain) derives from a study of blood T cell repertoires in COVID-19. Measured with immunoSEQ multiplex PCR; TCRdb has only the in-frame clones, and not every one. The sample holds over 300,000 clones, 70% to 90% seen once. Participants' own reports of clinical history determined their cohort assignment. The CDR3 consists of 13 residues. The germline CDR1 and CDR2 sequences are GTSNPN and SVGIG (reference sequence). V shed 4 bases and J 2 bases; nucleotides not matched to a gene: 4. The chain uses TRBV30 and TRBJ2-7; 8 bases map to TRBD1. Input material: PBMCs or T cells enriched from blood (not recorded which). The sequence derives from a man in his thirties or forties who had recovered from COVID-19. In DNA, the CDR3 is TGTGCCTGGAATACAGGGGGTCCCTACGAGCAGTACTTC. The encoded protein is CAWNTGGPYEQYF.